This T cell receptor beta chain comes out of a study of monozygotic twins with cystic fibrosis. Study-wide background: With roughly 16 PCR cycles, barcoded libraries came from roughly 2.9 micrograms of fragmented DNA.

Germline CDR1 SEHNR, CDR2 FQNEAQ (reference sequence). This CDR3 spans 16 amino acids. V dropped 3 bases and J dropped 3; count of bases not matched to a gene: 6. This clone was observed a single time. Its antigen is undetermined. General study points: The repertoire was suggested to be naive-dominated, clonality median around 0.0095.

Libraries were prepared by immunoSEQ multiplex PCR; TCRdb keeps only in-frame clonotypes and omits some of them. The sample includes about 29,000 clones, approximately 80% of them seen just once. The receptor comes from a girl aged 2-10 years with cystic fibrosis. The chain has TRBV7-9 and TRBJ1-1, with TRBD1 identical over 11 bases. Sequences were obtained from blood. CDR3 sequence (DNA): TGTGCCAGCAGCTTTACACCGGGACAGGGGGACACTGAAGCTTTCTTT. Translating it yields CASSFTPGQGDTEAFF.